Each of the 26 T cell receptor beta chains below was sequenced from the same sample in a study of T-cell memory formation after mild COVID-19. One entry per CDR3 protein results from TCRdb running MiXCR on the 5' RACE reads. The table includes 300,000 to 400,000 distinct CDR3 sequences, around a sixth detected once. Material for sequencing was PBMCs or a T cell subset sorted from them (not recorded which). These receptors all come from a man between 18 and 35 years old who had mild COVID-19 (a few samples of this study predate the infection). Cell type and time point are not known.

This clonotype was seen many times. The rearrangement uses TRBV7-3 and TRBJ2-2; D perhaps matches TRBD1 (5 bases). This CDR3 contains 14 residues. V was clipped by 2 bases and J by 2 bases, with 6 bases between them. Germline CDR1 and CDR2: SGHTA and FQGTGA. Here the CDR3 reads CASSLDRNTGELFF. The CDR3 coding sequence is TGTGCCAGCAGCTTAGACAGAAACACCGGGGAGCTGTTTTTT.

The rearrangement links TRBV5-1 to TRBJ1-2; TRBD1 aligns across 8 bases. The length of the CDR3 is 17 residues. CDR1 is SGHRS and CDR2 is YFSETQ in the germline V gene. J lost 8 bases, V lost 4 bases, and 19 bases had no gene match. CDR3 amino acids: CASSPDARTGLKEGYTF. The CDR3 nucleotides read TGCGCCAGCAGCCCGGACGCTAGGACAGGGTTAAAGGAGGGCTACACCTTC.

The CDR3 sequence is CSAASRETQYF. The CDR3 DNA reads as TGCAGTGCCGCGTCGCGGGAGACCCAGTACTTC. V usage is TRBV20-1 and J usage is TRBJ2-5; D is uncertain. The ends were cut back, 6 bases at V and 5 bases at J, with 10 bases in the middle. The CDR3 runs 11 residues. CDR1 and CDR2 from the germline V gene are DFQATT and SNEGSKA (reference sequence).

This clonotype was observed many times. This chain connects TRBV12-3 or TRBV12-4 to TRBJ2-5; TRBD2 aligns across 10 bases. This CDR3 has 15 amino acids. The V gene end was trimmed by 6 bases and the J gene end by 1 base; junction bases not matched to a gene: 5. The DNA of the CDR3 is TGTGCCAGCAGACCACTAGCGGGGCCCCAAGAGACCCAGTACTTC. It translates to CASRPLAGPQETQYF.

This clonotype came up many times. The J gene is TRBJ2-1, the V gene TRBV20-1, with TRBD2 matching over 8 bases. Per germline, CDR1 DFQATT and CDR2 SNEGSKA (reference sequence). V was clipped by 4 bases and J by 10 bases; unmatched bases: 9. The length of the CDR3 is 13 residues. CDR3 coding DNA: TGCAGTGCTAATAGCGGGGCATGGATGGAGCAGTTCTTC. This sequence encodes CSANSGAWMEQFF.

The gene calls are TRBV7-9 and TRBJ1-4, with 8 bases aligning to TRBD1. V lost 6 bases and J lost 8; bases outside the gene matches: 5. From germline, CDR1 is SEHNR and CDR2 FQNEAQ (reference sequence). This CDR3 has 13 residues. The CDR3 reads CASRDRGPEKLFF. CDR3 coding DNA: TGTGCCAGCAGAGACAGGGGCCCCGAAAAACTGTTTTTT.

V is TRBV25-1 and J is TRBJ1-6, with D tentatively TRBD1 (5 bases). The V gene's germline CDR1 is MGHDK and CDR2 SYGVNS. The CDR3 runs to 13 residues. V was cut by 4 bases and J by 4 bases, with 5 bases left in between. The CDR3: CASSAGYNSPLHF. As DNA, the CDR3 is TGTGCCAGCAGTGCAGGGTATAATTCACCCCTCCACTTT.

The chain recombines TRBV4-3 with TRBJ2-5; tentatively, D is TRBD1 (5 bases). V lost 2 bases and J 5 bases, leaving 12 bases between the germline ends. CDR1 is LGHNA, CDR2 YSLEER, per germline. The CDR3 has 14 residues. This CDR3 reads CASSQQGVGETQYF. The CDR3 DNA sequence: TGCGCCAGCAGCCAACAAGGGGTCGGGGAGACCCAGTACTTC.

The CDR3 loop reads CSANDDKSRGTDTQYF. The CDR3 coding sequence is TGCAGTGCCAACGATGACAAGTCCCGGGGCACAGATACGCAGTATTTT. This sequence joins TRBV20-1 and TRBJ2-3; D unresolved. Germline V gene data show CDR1 as DFQATT and CDR2 as SNEGSKA (reference sequence). Deletions cut 6 bases from V and 1 base from J, with 20 bases between. The CDR3 runs to 16 residues.

The chain recombines TRBV5-4 with TRBJ1-3; TRBD1 is a possible D gene (5 bases). CDR3 size: 15 residues. Per germline, CDR1 SGHNT and CDR2 YYREEE (reference sequence). V lost 4 bases and J 0 bases, leaving 11 bases between the germline ends. CDR3 coding DNA: TGTGCCAGCAGCGGAACAGGATTCTCTGGAAACACCATATATTTT. Its translation: CASSGTGFSGNTIYF.

This clonotype turned up a few times. V usage is TRBV7-2 and J usage is TRBJ1-2; 9 bases match TRBD1. This CDR3 comprises 14 residues. The germline gives CDR1 SGHTA, CDR2 FQGNSA. The V segment lost 5 bases and the J segment 7 bases; nucleotides outside the gene matches: 8. The CDR3 reads CASSQRTGASGYTF. The CDR3 DNA reads as TGTGCCAGCAGCCAGAGGACAGGGGCTAGTGGCTACACCTTC.

This chain uses TRBV19 with TRBJ1-1, with 7 bases lining up with TRBD1. The germline CDR1 and CDR2 sequences are LNHDA and SQIVND (reference sequence). CDR3 length: 14 residues. Trimming took 6 bases from V and 1 from J; bases not matched to a gene: 5. CDR3 residues: CASRTRQGNTEAFF. The CDR3 DNA reads as TGTGCCAGTAGGACCCGACAGGGGAACACTGAAGCTTTCTTT.

This clonotype was picked up a small number of times. The chain combines TRBV29-1 with TRBJ2-7, with TRBD1 identical over 9 bases. CDR1 is SQVTM and CDR2 is ANQGSEA in the germline V gene. Losses at the gene ends were 6 bases for V and 1 base for J; bases not matched to a gene: 1. This CDR3 has 12 residues. The CDR3 region has the DNA TGCAGCGTCGGACAGGGGTCCTACGAGCAGTACTTC. Amino acid sequence: CSVGQGSYEQYF.

The chain joins TRBV18 to TRBJ2-1, with D uncertain. Trimming stripped 3 bases from V and 4 bases from J, with 10 bases between. The CDR3 is 14 amino acids. Per the germline V gene, CDR1 is KGHSH and CDR2 is LQKENI. CDR3 sequence (DNA): TGTGCCAGCTCACCCTCGCAGCAATACAATGAGCAGTTCTTC. Its protein product is CASSPSQQYNEQFF.

V gene TRBV7-2 combines with J gene TRBJ2-1, with D perhaps TRBD1 (6 bases). The CDR3 is made up of 13 amino acids. The germline gives CDR1 SGHTA, CDR2 FQGNSA. Trimming stripped 1 base from V and 8 bases from J, with 9 bases between. The CDR3 nucleotides read TGTGCCAGCAGCTTAGTGGGGGCCGATGAGCAGTTCTTC. Its protein is CASSLVGADEQFF. The full variable domain, its missing parts supplied by reference TRBV7-2 and TRBJ2-1, is GAGVSQSPSNKVTEKGKDVELRCDPISGHTALYWYRQSLGQGLEFLIYFQGNSAPDKSGLPSDRFSAERTGGSVSTLTIQRTQQEDSAVYLCASSLVGADEQFFGPGTRLTVL.

In this sample, this clonotype turned up a few times. The V call is TRBV20-1, the J call TRBJ1-2, with D hard to call. The CDR3 extends over 12 amino acids. Germline V gene sequence: CDR1 DFQATT, CDR2 SNEGSKA (reference sequence). Trimming removed 5 bases from V and 1 base from J, with 8 bases in between. The CDR3 region is CSAARGNYGYTF. CDR3 bases: TGCAGTGCTGCCCGTGGTAACTATGGCTACACCTTC.

The rearrangement uses TRBV7-3 and TRBJ2-5; 8 bases are shared with TRBD1. This CDR3 region has 15 residues. The V and J ends lost 3 bases and 3 bases, in that order; junction bases with no gene match: 6. Germline V gene sequence: CDR1 SGHTA, CDR2 FQGTGA. The CDR3 reads CASSLAQGVEETQYF. CDR3 in DNA: TGTGCCAGCAGCTTGGCACAGGGGGTAGAAGAGACCCAGTACTTC.

This chain connects TRBV5-4 to TRBJ1-5; D is ambiguous. V was trimmed by 4 bases and J by 7 bases, leaving 18 bases between them. This CDR3 is built from 15 residues. Germline V CDR1 and CDR2: SGHNT, YYREEE (reference sequence). The CDR3 is CASSNGDESMQPQHF. The CDR3 DNA reads as TGTGCCAGCAGCAATGGTGATGAATCGATGCAGCCCCAGCATTTT.

This clonotype was detected ten times or more. The chain is built from TRBV7-9 and TRBJ2-1; D not certain. Trimming pared 5 bases from V and 10 bases from J, leaving 9 bases between. The CDR3 has 11 residues. Germline V CDR1 and CDR2: SEHNR, FQNEAQ (reference sequence). DNA for the CDR3: TGTGCCAGCAGCCTTCAAAGAGAGCAGTTCTTC. Its protein product is CASSLQREQFF. The variable domain in full, with the rest retrieved from reference TRBV7-9 and TRBJ2-1, is DTGVSQNPRHKITKRGQNVTFRCDPISEHNRLYWYRQTLGQGPEFLTYFQNEAQLEKSRLLSDRFSAERPKGSFSTLEIQRTEQGDSAMYLCASSLQREQFFGPGTRLTVL.

The J gene is TRBJ1-1, the V gene TRBV15; D is unclear. CDR1 LNHNV and CDR2 YYDKDF come from the germline V gene (reference sequence). CDR3 size: 14 residues. Trimming pared 0 bases from V and 1 base from J, leaving 6 bases between. As DNA, the CDR3 is TGTGCCACCAGCAGAGATTACAGGAACACTGAAGCTTTCTTT. It encodes CATSRDYRNTEAFF.

The genes are TRBV6-6 and TRBJ2-3; the D is unclear. Trimming removed 5 bases from V and 1 base from J, with 7 bases in between. Germline values: CDR1 MNHNY, CDR2 SVGAGI (reference sequence). The length of the CDR3 is 13 residues. The CDR3 sequence is CASSRPRTDTQYF. DNA for the CDR3: TGTGCCAGCAGTAGGCCCCGCACAGATACGCAGTATTTT.

This clonotype was recorded a few times. The V gene is TRBV9, the J gene TRBJ1-2; D unclear. CDR3 length: 14 residues. Trimming pared 0 bases from V and 8 bases from J, leaving 14 bases between. Germline CDR1 and CDR2: SGDLS and YYNGEE. This chain's CDR3 is CASSVGVREWGYTF. CDR3 sequence (DNA): TGTGCCAGCAGCGTAGGGGTCCGGGAATGGGGCTACACCTTC.

The V gene is TRBV6-5, the J gene TRBJ2-5; 9 positions agree with TRBD1. Germline V CDR1 and CDR2: MNHEY, SVGAGI. V shed 4 bases and J 1 base; nucleotides not matched to a gene: 4. The CDR3 contains 15 residues. CDR3 coding DNA: TGTGCCAGCAGTTTTTGGACAGGGGTCCAAGAGACCCAGTACTTC. This translates into CASSFWTGVQETQYF.

This clonotype has just a few counts. J is TRBJ2-7 and V is TRBV6-2 or TRBV6-3; the match to TRBD1 covers 8 bases. Germline V lookup: CDR1 MNHEY, CDR2 SVGEGT. CDR3 length equals 13 residues. V dropped 6 bases and J dropped 7; count of bases not matched to a gene: 8. This chain's CDR3 is CASSGQGMWEQYV. The CDR3, as DNA: TGTGCCAGCAGCGGACAGGGCATGTGGGAGCAGTACGTC.

The gene calls are TRBV4-2 and TRBJ1-1; D uncertain. CDR3 size: 13 residues. Germline CDR1 reads LGHNA; CDR2 reads YNFKEQ. V lost 1 base and J lost 3, with 6 bases in between. The CDR3 nucleotides read TGTGCCAGCAGCCAAGTTAGGGACACTGAAGCTTTCTTT. Its protein product is CASSQVRDTEAFF.

This clonotype was seen a few times. V usage is TRBV12-3 or TRBV12-4 and J usage is TRBJ2-3; either TRBD1 or TRBD2 may supply D (6 bases each). Between the trimmed V and J ends, which lost 5 bases and 6 bases, there was a span of 18 bases. This CDR3 spans 15 amino acids. CDR3 protein: CASSANPEGVDTQYF. DNA of the CDR3: TGTGCCAGCAGTGCGAACCCGGAGGGGGTTGATACGCAGTATTTT.